This TCR beta chain was obtained from a study of blood T cells in healthy people across ages. This clonotype appeared once. Alongside a J-beta primer mix, a sample-barcoded 5' primer served in a second PCR lasting about 6 to 12 cycles. Each CDR3 protein is one row after TCRdb ran MiXCR on the 5' RACE reads. The sample yields over 500,000 distinct CDR3 sequences, 40% to 65% seen once. Per sample, extraction of total RNA gave at least 5 micrograms in every case. The V end lost 6 bases, the J end lost 4 bases, and 17 bases lay between the germline ends. CDR3 length: 15 amino acids. Input material: blood. The clonotype comes from a woman older than 75 in good health. V and J are TRBV12-3 or TRBV12-4 and TRBJ2-3; a possible D gene is TRBD1 (5 bases). The CDR3 reads CASSPDRVRADTQYF. In DNA, the CDR3 is TGTGCCAGCAGCCCTGACAGAGTGAGAGCAGATACGCAGTATTTT.